This T cell receptor beta chain is from a study of shared clonotypes between healthy human individuals. The CDR3 sequence is 13 residues long. V was pared by 4 bases and J by 5 bases, with 8 bases between. Germline lookup yields CDR1 SGHVS and CDR2 FNYEAQ. Generated by immunoSEQ multiplex PCR, the TCRdb table keeps only in-frame clones and is missing some. Among 2 million to 2.5 million clones, 90% to 95% were seen once, and the ten largest hold 0.13%. The TCR sequence derives from a man between 18 and 29 years old in good health. The material sequenced was naive CD4+ T cells sorted from blood. Subset reported: CD45RA+ positively selected. The V call is TRBV7-6, the J call TRBJ1-4; D is unclear. The CDR3 bases are TGTGCCAGCAGCTCCCAGGAGAATGAAAAACTGTTTTTT. Protein product: CASSSQENEKLFF.